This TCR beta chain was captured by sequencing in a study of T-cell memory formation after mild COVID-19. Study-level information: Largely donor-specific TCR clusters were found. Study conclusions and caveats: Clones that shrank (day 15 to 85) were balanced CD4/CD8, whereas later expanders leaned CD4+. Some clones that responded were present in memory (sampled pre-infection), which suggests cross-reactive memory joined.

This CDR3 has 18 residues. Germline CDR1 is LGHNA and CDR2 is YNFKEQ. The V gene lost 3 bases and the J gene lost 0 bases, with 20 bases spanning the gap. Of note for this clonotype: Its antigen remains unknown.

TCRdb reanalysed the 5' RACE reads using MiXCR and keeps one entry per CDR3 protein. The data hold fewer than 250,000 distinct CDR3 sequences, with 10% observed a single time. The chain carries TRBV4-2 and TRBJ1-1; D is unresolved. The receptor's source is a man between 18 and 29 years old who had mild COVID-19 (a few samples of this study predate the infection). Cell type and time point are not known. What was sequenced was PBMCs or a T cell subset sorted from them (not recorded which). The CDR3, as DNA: TGTGCCAGCAGCCAGAATGCGGGCAGGCTTTTTATGAACACTGAAGCTTTCTTT. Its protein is CASSQNAGRLFMNTEAFF.